The clone carrying this T cell receptor beta chain was seen once. Its antigen remains unknown. The data were obtained in a study of CD8+ T cells in alopecia areata. Overall study findings and caveats: Baseline CD8+ expansion's link to response remains uncertain, as there was one nonresponder.

The treatment here: oral pan-JAK inhibitor, 5-10 mg twice daily. TCR sequencing used cDNA made by reverse transcription of extracted RNA. Data came from immunoSEQ multiplex PCR; TCRdb stores just in-frame clones and leaves some out. The data show 180,000 or so clones, 45% to 60% seen once. The sample here was CD8+ T cells sorted from blood, taken around week 52, from a patient treated with tofacitinib. The clonotype comes from a human donor with alopecia areata.

CDR3 bases: TGCGCCAGCAGCTTGGAGGGGGTGGGTAATTCACCCCTCCACTTT. This sequence encodes CASSLEGVGNSPLHF. The chain is built from TRBV5-1 and TRBJ1-6; D may be TRBD1 (6 bases). V lost 0 bases and J lost 6, with 10 bases in between. The germline CDR1 and CDR2 sequences are SGHRS and YFSETQ. The CDR3 has 15 amino acids.